One T cell receptor (beta chain) is described in this entry. Its antigen remains undetermined. No clone much larger than this one lies a single base away; base qualities are absent. Using the deep immunoSEQ assay, multiplex PCR amplified TCR CDR3 regions from genomic DNA. Genomic DNA extracted from each cell subset was distributed evenly over all wells of several immunoSEQ 96-well plates, and each plate served as one replicate. For sorted subsets, about 200 ng genomic DNA, equal to about 30,000 T cell genomes, was loaded into each replicate PCR. Purified libraries were quantified with a Qubit 3.0 fluorometer, sized on a Bioanalyzer 2100, and re-quantified with the KAPA Library Quantification kit. Every immunoSEQ 96-well plate was sequenced on a dedicated single-read 150-cycle Illumina NextSeq 550 flow cell. The authors' pipeline ran thus. Because the immunoSEQ output held only junctional sequences and lacked quality scores, the filtering could not match the filtering applied to full-length reads. To assign V/J genes and CDR3, sequences were annotated against IMGT germline references using PyIR, a Python wrapper for IgBLAST v1.9. Any read was removed if the V/J assignment was weak (E-value above 1e-6), the CDR3 was missing, or the read contained stop codons, out-of-frame junctions, or ambiguous translated residues. V3J clonotypes were defined as sequences sharing an identical inferred V gene, J gene, and CDR3 amino acid sequence. Percentage overlap between repertoires was computed as shared unique clonotypes divided by the size of the smaller repertoire. Repertoire richness was assessed with RTK rarefaction, the Chao1 estimator, and Recon v2.1 estimates of unobserved clonotypes. Generation probabilities for all TCRbeta clonotypes obtained by the gDNA method from a handful of donors were computed using OLGA. TCRdb took this table from immuneACCESS and kept in-frame rearrangements with V and J called. Such tables lack part of the clones; where checked against another copy, unresolved V genes explain under half of the gap, and the rest is unexplained. V and J calls and clone size come straight from that table; D and trimming were deduced from the DNA. For this sample the table gives roughly 1,500,000 clones, of which 95% to 99% were detected only once. 0.4% to 0.45% of the sample is held by the ten biggest clonotypes.

The sample originates from a study of shared clonotypes between healthy human individuals (dated by TCRdb to the early 2020s). About the full investigation: A few men and a couple of women, aged 18 to 49 years, made up the cohort. Blood TCR repertoires of about five healthy adults were deeply sequenced to estimate repertoire size and the extent of clonotype sharing between individuals. Between about 0.9 and 9 billion PBMCs per donor were obtained by leukapheresis. Libraries were prepared and TCR repertoires were sequenced by different laboratories using diverse techniques, in order to increase sequencing depth and limit assay-specific biases. For each donor, CD4 naive and CD4 memory were each run on three plates, CD8 naive on two plates, and CD8 memory on one plate. What the research found in general, with its limitations: Pairwise subsampling led to the expectation that sequencing depth would affect the degree of clonotype sharing among donors. Because the study included only a small number of donors, the genetic and exposure-history diversity represented was limited. Clonotypes shared by all four sorted-subset donors showed higher generation probabilities than non-shared clonotypes. Sampling was restricted to blood, and TCR repertoires in tissue are likely to differ from TCR repertoires in blood. Estimated clonotype richness was generally larger for naive than for memory subsets. Even with the large sequencing depth, rarefaction of the sorted-subset datasets indicated that sequencing was incomplete. Across a few donors, roughly 5.1% of naive CD4, approximately 3.6% of naive CD8, under 2.5% of memory CD4, and under 0.45% of memory CD8 clonotypes were shared.

Donors were healthy HIV-negative adults with no recently reported acute infections or vaccinations. Every donor was a Caucasian adult residing in Nashville, Tennessee, USA. CD4+ T cells were enriched by magnetic negative selection, after which naive cells were positively selected on CD45RA and the negative fraction was taken as the memory subset. Blood was collected by leukapheresis, and PBMCs were isolated by Ficoll-Histopaque density gradient centrifugation and then cryopreserved in liquid nitrogen vapor phase. Analytical flow cytometry was used to check the purity and quantity of every magnetically sorted T cell population. From each sorted fraction, genomic DNA was isolated and quantified by UV absorbance on a Nanodrop 2000c. The receptor comes from a man aged 30-40 years in good health. Specimen: naive CD4+ T cells sorted from blood. The sample's cell subset or site label, decoded: CD45RA+ positively selected.

The DNA is TGTGCCAGCTCTCCCGACAGGGGGCTTGGCAATGAGCAGTTCTTC. Translated, it gives CASSPDRGLGNEQFF. The rearranged chain carries TRBV18 and TRBJ2-1, with 10 junctional bases fitting TRBD1. Looking up the germline V gene yields CDR1 KGHSH and CDR2 LQKENI. The CDR3 sequence holds 15 residues, the cysteine and phenylalanine included. The kept DNA is CDR3 alone, 45 bases in frame from the first base. The germline V end is reduced by 6 bases and the J end by 6 bases; junction bases left unmatched: 8.